This T cell receptor beta chain is drawn from a study of blood T cell repertoires in COVID-19. Whole-study context: Samples came from the United States, Italy and Spain, spanning acute and convalescent COVID-19. Sources were T cells, B-cell-depleted T cells, or PBMCs; the material itself was cDNA or gDNA.

As handled by the study authors: Counts of nucleated cells, estimated from reference gene primer amplification, were obtained. Using immunoSEQ multiplex PCR, the repertoire was profiled, and TCRdb retains in-frame clones only, with some absent. V and J calls and clone size come straight from that table; D and trimming were deduced from the DNA. The repertoire holds fewer than 90,000 clones, around 90% seen once, with less than 7.5% in the top ten. V lost 1 base to trimming and J lost 7 bases, with 20 bases between them. Germline V gene sequence: CDR1 LGHNA, CDR2 YSLEER. This CDR3 contains 17 residues.

The sequence derives from a woman older than 75 with active COVID-19. The sample consisted of peripheral blood. The rearrangement links TRBV4-3 to TRBJ2-1; D is possibly TRBD1 (6 bases). The CDR3 nucleotides read TGCGCCAGCAGCCAAGGTACCGGCAGGGGTGTGGGGAATGAGCAGTTCTTC. Translated, it gives CASSQGTGRGVGNEQFF.